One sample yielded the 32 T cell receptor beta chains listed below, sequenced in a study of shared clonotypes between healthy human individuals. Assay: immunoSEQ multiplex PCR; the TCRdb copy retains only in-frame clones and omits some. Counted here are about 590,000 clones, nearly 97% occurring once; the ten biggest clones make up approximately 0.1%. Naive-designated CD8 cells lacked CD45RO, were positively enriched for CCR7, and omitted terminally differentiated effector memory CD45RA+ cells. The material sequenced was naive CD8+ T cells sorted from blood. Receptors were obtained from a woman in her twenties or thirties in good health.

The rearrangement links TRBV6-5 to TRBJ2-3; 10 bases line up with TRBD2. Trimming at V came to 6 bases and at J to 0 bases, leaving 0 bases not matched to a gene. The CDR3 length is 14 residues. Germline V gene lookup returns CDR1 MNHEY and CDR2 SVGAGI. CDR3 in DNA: TGTGCCAGCAGGACTAGCGGGAGCACAGATACGCAGTATTTT. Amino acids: CASRTSGSTDTQYF.

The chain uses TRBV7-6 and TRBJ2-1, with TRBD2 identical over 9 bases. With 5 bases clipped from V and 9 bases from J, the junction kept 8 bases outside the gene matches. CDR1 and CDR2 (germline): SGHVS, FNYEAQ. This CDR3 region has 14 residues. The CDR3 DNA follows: TGTGCCAGCAGCGTACCGGGACTAGCCACTGAGCAGTTCTTC. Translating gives CASSVPGLATEQFF.

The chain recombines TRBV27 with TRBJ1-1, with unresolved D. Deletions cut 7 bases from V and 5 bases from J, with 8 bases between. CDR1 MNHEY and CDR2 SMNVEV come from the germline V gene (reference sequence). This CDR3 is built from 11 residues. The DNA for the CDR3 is TGTGCCAGCATATTAGGGACTGAAGCTTTCTTT. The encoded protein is CASILGTEAFF.

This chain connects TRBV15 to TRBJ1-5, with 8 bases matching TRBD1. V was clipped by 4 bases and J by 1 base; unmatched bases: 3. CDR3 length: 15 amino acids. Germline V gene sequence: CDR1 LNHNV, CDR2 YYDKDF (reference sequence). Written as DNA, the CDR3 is TGTGCCACCAGCAAACGGACAGGGAGCAATCAGCCCCAGCATTTT. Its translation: CATSKRTGSNQPQHF.

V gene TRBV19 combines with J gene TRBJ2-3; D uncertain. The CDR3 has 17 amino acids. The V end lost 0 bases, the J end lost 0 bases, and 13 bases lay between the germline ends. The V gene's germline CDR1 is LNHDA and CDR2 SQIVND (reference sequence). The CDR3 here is CASSIDGRLTSTDTQYF. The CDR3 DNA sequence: TGTGCCAGTAGTATAGACGGCAGATTAACTAGCACAGATACGCAGTATTTT.

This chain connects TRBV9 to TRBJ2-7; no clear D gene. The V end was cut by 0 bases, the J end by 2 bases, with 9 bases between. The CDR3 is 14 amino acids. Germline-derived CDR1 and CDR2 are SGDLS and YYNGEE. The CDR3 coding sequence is TGTGCCAGCAGCGTAGGGAACGGCCCCTACGAGCAGTACTTC. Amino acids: CASSVGNGPYEQYF.

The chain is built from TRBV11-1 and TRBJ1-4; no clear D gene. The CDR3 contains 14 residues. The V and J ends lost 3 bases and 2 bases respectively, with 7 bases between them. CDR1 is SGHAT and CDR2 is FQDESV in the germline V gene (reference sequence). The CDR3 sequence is CASSLPGTNEKLFF. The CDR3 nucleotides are TGTGCCAGCAGCTTGCCCGGGACTAATGAAAAACTGTTTTTT.

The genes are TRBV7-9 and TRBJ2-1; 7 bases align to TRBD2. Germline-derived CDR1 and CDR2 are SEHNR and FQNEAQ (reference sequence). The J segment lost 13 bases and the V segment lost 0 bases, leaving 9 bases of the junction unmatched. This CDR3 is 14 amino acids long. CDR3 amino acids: CASSLAIREGPQFF. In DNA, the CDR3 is TGTGCCAGCAGCTTAGCGATAAGGGAGGGCCCCCAGTTCTTC. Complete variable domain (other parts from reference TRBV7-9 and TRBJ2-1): DTGVSQNPRHKITKRGQNVTFRCDPISEHNRLYWYRQTLGQGPEFLTYFQNEAQLEKSRLLSDRFSAERPKGSFSTLEIQRTEQGDSAMYLCASSLAIREGPQFFGPGTRLTVL.

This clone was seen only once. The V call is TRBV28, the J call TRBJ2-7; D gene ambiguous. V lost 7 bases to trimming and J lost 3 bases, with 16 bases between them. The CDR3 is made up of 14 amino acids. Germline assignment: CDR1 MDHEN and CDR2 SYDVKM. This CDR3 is CASTSLTGHYEQYF. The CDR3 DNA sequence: TGTGCCAGCACCTCCCTGACGGGTCACTACGAGCAGTACTTC.

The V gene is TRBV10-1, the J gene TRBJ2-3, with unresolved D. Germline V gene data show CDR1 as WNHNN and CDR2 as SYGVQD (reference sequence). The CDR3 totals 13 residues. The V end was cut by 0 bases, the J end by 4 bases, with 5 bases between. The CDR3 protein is CASSESRPDTQYF. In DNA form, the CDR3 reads TGCGCCAGCAGTGAGTCAAGACCAGATACGCAGTATTTT.

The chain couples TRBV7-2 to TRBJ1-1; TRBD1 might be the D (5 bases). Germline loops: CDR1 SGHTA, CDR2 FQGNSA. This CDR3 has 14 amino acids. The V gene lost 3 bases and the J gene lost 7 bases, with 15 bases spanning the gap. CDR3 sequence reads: CASSFFRVWVEAFF. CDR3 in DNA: TGTGCCAGCAGCTTCTTCAGGGTTTGGGTTGAAGCTTTCTTT.

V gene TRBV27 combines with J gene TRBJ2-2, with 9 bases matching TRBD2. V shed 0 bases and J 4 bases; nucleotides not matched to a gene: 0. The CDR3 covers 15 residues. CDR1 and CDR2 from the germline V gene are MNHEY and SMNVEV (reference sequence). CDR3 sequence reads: CASSLSSGGTGELFF. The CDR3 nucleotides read TGTGCCAGCAGTTTATCTAGCGGGGGCACCGGGGAGCTGTTTTTT.

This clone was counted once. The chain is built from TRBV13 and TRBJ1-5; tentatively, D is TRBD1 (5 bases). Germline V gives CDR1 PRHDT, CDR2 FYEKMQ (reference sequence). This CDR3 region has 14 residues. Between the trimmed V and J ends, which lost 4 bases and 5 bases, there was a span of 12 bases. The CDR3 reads CASSYRTPHQPQHF. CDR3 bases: TGTGCCAGCAGCTACCGGACACCCCATCAGCCCCAGCATTTT.

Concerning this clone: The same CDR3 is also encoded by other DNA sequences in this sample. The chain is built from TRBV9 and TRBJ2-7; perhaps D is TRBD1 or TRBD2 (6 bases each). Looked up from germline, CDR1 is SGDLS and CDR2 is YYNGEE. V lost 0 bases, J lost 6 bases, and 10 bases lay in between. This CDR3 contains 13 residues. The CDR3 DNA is TGTGCCAGCAGCGTAGGAGGGGGGACCGAGCAGTACTTC. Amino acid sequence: CASSVGGGTEQYF. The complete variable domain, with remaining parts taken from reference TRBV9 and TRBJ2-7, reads DSGVTQTPKHLITATGQRVTLRCSPRSGDLSVYWYQQSLDQGLQFLIQYYNGEERAKGNILERFSAQQFPDLHSELNLSSLELGDSALYFCASSVGGGTEQYFGPGTRLTVT.

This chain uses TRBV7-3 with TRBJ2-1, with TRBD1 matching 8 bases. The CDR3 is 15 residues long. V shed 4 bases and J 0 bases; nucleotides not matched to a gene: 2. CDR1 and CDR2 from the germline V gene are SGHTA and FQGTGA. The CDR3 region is CASSSGQVSYNEQFF. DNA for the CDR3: TGTGCCAGCAGCTCGGGACAGGTCTCCTACAATGAGCAGTTCTTC.

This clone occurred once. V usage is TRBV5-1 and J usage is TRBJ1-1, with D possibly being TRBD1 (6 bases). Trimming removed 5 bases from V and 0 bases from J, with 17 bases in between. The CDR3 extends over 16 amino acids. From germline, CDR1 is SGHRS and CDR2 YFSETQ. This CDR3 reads CASRLPWGALNTEAFF. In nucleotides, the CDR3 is TGCGCCAGCAGACTCCCATGGGGGGCTTTGAACACTGAAGCTTTCTTT.

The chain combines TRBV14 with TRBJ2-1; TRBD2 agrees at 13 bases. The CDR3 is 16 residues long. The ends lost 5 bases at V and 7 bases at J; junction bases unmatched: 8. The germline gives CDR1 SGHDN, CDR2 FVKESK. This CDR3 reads CASSEFGTSGNNEQFF. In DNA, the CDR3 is TGTGCCAGCAGCGAATTCGGGACTAGCGGGAATAATGAGCAGTTCTTC.

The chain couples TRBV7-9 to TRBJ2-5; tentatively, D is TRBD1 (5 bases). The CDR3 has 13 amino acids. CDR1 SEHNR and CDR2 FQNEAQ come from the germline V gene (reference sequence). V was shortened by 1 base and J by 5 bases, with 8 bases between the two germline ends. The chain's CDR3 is CASSLVGVETQYF. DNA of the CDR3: TGTGCCAGCAGCTTAGTAGGGGTGGAGACCCAGTACTTC.

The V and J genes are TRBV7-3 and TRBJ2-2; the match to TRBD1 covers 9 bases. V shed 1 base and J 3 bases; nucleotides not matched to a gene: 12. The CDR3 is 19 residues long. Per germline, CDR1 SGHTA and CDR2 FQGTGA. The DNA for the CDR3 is TGTGCCAGCAGCTTAATGATCGACCCCCGGACAGGGGACACCGGGGAGCTGTTTTTT. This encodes CASSLMIDPRTGDTGELFF.

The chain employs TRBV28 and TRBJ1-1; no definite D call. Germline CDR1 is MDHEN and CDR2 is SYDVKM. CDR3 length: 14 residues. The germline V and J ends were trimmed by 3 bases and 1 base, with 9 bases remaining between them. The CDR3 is CASSFAVPNTEAFF. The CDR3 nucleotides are TGTGCCAGCAGTTTCGCAGTTCCGAACACTGAAGCTTTCTTT.

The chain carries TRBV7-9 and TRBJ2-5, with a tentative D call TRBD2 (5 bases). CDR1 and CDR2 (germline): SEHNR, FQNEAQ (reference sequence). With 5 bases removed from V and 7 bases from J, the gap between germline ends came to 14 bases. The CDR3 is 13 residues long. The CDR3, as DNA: TGTGCCAGCAGCCACGGACGGACTGGGACCCAGTACTTC. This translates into CASSHGRTGTQYF.

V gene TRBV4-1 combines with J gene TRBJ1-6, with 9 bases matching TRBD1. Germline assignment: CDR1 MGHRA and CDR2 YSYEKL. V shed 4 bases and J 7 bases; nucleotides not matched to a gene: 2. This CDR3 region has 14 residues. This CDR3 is CASSLDRGNSPLHF. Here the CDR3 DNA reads TGCGCCAGCAGCCTAGACAGGGGGAATTCACCCCTCCACTTT.

The DNA of the CDR3 is TGTGCCAGCAGCGTCCGGGACTCTGAAGCTTTCTTT. Protein sequence: CASSVRDSEAFF. This chain links TRBV9 with TRBJ1-1; D is possibly TRBD1 (5 bases). Germline V gene data show CDR1 as SGDLS and CDR2 as YYNGEE. Trimming left V 2 bases short and J 6 bases short, with 8 bases between. The CDR3 extends over 12 amino acids.

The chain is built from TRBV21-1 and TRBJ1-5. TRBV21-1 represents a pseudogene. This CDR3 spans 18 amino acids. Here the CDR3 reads CASSKWSSREYSNQPQHF. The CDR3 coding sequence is TGTGCCAGCAGCAAATGGTCCAGTCGGGAATATAGCAATCAGCCCCAGCATTTT.

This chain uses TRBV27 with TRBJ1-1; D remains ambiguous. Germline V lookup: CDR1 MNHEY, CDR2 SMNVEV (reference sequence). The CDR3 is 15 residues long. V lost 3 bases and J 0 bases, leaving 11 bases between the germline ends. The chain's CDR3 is CASSLGRYMNTEAFF. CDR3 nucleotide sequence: TGTGCCAGCAGTTTGGGCAGGTACATGAACACTGAAGCTTTCTTT.

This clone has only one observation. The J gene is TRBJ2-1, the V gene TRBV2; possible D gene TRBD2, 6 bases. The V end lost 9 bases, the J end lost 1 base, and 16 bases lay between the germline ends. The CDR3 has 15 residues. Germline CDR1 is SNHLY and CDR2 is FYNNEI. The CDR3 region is CARGGAIRSYNEQFF. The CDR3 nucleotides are TGTGCCAGGGGGGGAGCTATTCGATCCTACAATGAGCAGTTCTTC.

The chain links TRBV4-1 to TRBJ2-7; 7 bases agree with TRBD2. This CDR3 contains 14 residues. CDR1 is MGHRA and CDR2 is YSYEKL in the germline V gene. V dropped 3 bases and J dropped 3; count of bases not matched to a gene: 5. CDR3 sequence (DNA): TGCGCCAGCAGCCAGCCGGGACTAAACTACGAGCAGTACTTC. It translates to CASSQPGLNYEQYF.

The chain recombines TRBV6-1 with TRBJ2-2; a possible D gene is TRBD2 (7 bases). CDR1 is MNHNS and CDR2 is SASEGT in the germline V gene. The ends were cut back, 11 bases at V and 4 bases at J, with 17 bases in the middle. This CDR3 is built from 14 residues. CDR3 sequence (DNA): TGTGCCGGTCTAAACAGGGAGGGCACCGGGGAGCTGTTTTTT. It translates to CAGLNREGTGELFF.

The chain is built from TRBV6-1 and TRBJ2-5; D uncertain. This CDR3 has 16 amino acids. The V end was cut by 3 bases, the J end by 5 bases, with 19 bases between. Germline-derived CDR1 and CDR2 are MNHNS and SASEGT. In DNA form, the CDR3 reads TGTGCCAGCAGTGAGGTGGGTCCTGCTTCGTTGGAGACCCAGTACTTC. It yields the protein CASSEVGPASLETQYF.

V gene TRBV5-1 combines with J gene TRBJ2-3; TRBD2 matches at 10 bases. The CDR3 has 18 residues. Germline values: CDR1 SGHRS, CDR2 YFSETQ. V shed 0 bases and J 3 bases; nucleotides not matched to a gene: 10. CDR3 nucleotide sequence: TGCGCCAGCAGCTTGGAACCTAGCGGGAGTATTCGAACAGATACGCAGTATTTT. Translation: CASSLEPSGSIRTDTQYF. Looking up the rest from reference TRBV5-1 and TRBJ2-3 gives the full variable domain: KAGVTQTPRYLIKTRGQQVTLSCSPISGHRSVSWYQQTPGQGLQFLFEYFSETQRNKGNFPGRFSGRQFSNSRSEMNVSTLELGDSALYLCASSLEPSGSIRTDTQYFGPGTRLTVL.

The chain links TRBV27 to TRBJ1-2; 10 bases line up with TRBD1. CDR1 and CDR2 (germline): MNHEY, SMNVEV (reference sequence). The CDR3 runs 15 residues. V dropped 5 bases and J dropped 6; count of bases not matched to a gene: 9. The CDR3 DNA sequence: TGTGCCAGCAGTCCTCCGACAGGGGGCATCGATGGCTACACCTTC. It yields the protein CASSPPTGGIDGYTF.

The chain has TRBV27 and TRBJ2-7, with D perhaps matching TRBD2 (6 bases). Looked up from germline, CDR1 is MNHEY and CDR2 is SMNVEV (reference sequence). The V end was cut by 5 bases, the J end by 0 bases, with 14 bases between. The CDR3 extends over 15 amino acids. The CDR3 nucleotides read TGTGCCAGCAGTACCTTCGGACTAAACTCCTACGAGCAGTACTTC. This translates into CASSTFGLNSYEQYF.